This entry features one T cell receptor (beta chain) sequence. It lacks a known antigen. No base quality values were provided; no much bigger clone lies one nucleotide off. The entry originates in a study of blood T cell repertoires in COVID-19 (TCRdb year 2020). In terms of the full investigation: Collaborator samples came from the United States, Italy and Spain and covered acute and convalescent phases of COVID-19. A de-identified subject ID, COVID-19 status, age in years and sex were almost always included in the sample metadata. The dataset comprised deeply sampled blood TCRbeta repertoires from subjects exposed to, actively infected with, or recovered from COVID-19. The repertoires were released in a freely available public database intended as a resource for research on the immune response to SARS-CoV-2. The material from the prospective study consisted of cDNA or gDNA derived from T cells, B-cell-depleted T cells, or PBMCs. The samples were drawn from two sources: the first 160 participants of the ongoing ImmuneRACE study, and some 1,300 subjects contributed by 6 global collaborators. Where HLA class I and class II types were available, the types were taken from metadata supplied by the sample provider, not from assay-based typing.

On the study overall, not on this receptor specifically: The quantity of clinical and demographic metadata differed by source and by participant and was supplied without curation.

Each collaborating institution followed its own protocols to collect whole blood in K2EDTA tubes. For TCRbeta analysis, collaborators shipped samples as frozen whole blood, isolated PBMCs, or DNA extracted from either of those sample types. There are 19 amino acids in the CDR3, from cysteine to phenylalanine inclusive. The sequence is cut down to CDR3 DNA, 57 bases in frame from base 1. Compared with germline, V lacks 4 bases and J lacks 0 bases; bases without a gene match: 14. CDR1 LNHNV and CDR2 YYDKDF are derived from the germline V gene (reference sequence). The immunoSEQ Assay, a bias-controlled multiplex PCR, was used to amplify TCRbeta CDR3 regions from genomic DNA. In the paper's pipeline: The number of nucleated cells in each sample was estimated from the amplification of reference gene primers within the assay. Sequence reads were collapsed and filtered to measure the absolute abundance of every unique TCRbeta CDR3 rearrangement. For each sample, productive Simpson clonality was calculated as the square root of Simpson's diversity index over productive rearrangements. This is the immuneACCESS table as TCRdb keeps it, with only in-frame sequences that have V and J called. A part of the clones is gone; compared with another copy, unresolved V genes explain less than half, and the rest is unexplained. That table gives V, J and clone size, and the DNA gave D and trimming. In this sample the table shows around 300,000 clones, approximately 80% of which occur a single time. 4% to 5% of the sample is held by the ten biggest clonotypes.

This sequence was found in a woman aged 50 to 60 with active or convalescent COVID-19. The chain uses TRBV15 and TRBJ1-5; TRBD1 matches 8 bases in the middle. Sequencing input: peripheral blood. The CDR3 reads as follows: CATSTDRGGGLPSNQPQHF. In nucleotide form, the sequence is TGTGCCACCAGCACCGACAGGGGAGGAGGTTTACCTAGCAATCAGCCCCAGCATTTT.